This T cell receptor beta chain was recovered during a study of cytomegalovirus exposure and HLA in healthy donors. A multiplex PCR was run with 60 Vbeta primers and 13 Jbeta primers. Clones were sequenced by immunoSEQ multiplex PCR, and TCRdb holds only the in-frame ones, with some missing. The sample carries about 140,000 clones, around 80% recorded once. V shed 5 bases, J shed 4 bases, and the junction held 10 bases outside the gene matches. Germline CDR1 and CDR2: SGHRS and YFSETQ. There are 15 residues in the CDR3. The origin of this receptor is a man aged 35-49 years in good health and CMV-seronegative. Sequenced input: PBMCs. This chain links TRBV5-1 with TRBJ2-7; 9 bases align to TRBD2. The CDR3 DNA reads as TGCGCCAGCAGAGAGCTAGCGGGGTCCCTTTACGAGCAGTACTTC. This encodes CASRELAGSLYEQYF.